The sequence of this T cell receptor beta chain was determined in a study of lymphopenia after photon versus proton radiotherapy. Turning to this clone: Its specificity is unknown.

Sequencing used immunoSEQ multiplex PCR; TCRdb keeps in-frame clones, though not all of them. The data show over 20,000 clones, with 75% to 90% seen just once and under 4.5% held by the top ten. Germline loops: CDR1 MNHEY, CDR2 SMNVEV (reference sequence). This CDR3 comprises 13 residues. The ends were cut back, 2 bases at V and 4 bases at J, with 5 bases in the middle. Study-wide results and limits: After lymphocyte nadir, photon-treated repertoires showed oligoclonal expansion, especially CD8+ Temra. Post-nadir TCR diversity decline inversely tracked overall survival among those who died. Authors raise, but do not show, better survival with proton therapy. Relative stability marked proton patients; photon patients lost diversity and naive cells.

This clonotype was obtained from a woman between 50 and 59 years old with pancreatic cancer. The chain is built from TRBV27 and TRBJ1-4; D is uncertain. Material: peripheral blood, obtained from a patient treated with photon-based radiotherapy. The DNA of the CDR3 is TGTGCCAGCAGTTTACGGAGTAATGAAAAACTGTTTTTT. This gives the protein CASSLRSNEKLFF.